This is a list of T cell receptor beta chains from one sample in a study of identical twins. TCRdb reprocessed the 5' RACE reads via MiXCR and lists one record per CDR3 protein. Of fewer than 550,000 distinct CDR3 sequences listed, 12% to 15% were seen once; the top ten hold 0.44%. The same data also contributed to another study, on yellow fever vaccine responses in identical twins.

What was sequenced was CD4+ T cells sorted from blood. These receptors all come from a woman aged 18-30 years in good health. The CDR3 runs from the conserved cysteine through the conserved F or W.

V gene,J gene,CDR3 protein
TRBV20-1,TRBJ2-1,CSARMTMIRDAPLVSYNEQFF
TRBV4-1,TRBJ2-1,CASSQAGLSYNEQFF
TRBV12-3/TRBV12-4,TRBJ2-2,CASSPRTGNGSGELFF
TRBV7-6,TRBJ2-7,CASSSLTSGEQYF
TRBV20-1,TRBJ2-1,CSARDSMKREANEQFF
TRBV2,TRBJ2-4,CASSDELAELNIQYF
TRBV7-8,TRBJ1-1,CASFFGDNTEAFF
TRBV4-1,TRBJ1-5,CASSQEGGQPSNQPQHF
TRBV11-2,TRBJ2-5,CASRPSGRETQYF
TRBV6-1,TRBJ1-6,CASSLQGLSSYNSPLHF
TRBV20-1,TRBJ2-3,CSAWGLAAQYF
TRBV18,TRBJ2-1,CASSPSANNEQFF
TRBV6-1,TRBJ1-4,CASRSLPEEKLFF
TRBV27,TRBJ1-6,CASSLSGLNSPLHF
TRBV10-3,TRBJ2-1,CAISLGTPRNEQFF
TRBV24-1,TRBJ2-5,CATSLGPQGTQYF
TRBV20-1,TRBJ1-5,CSARDRTKGGNQPQHF
TRBV20-1,TRBJ1-1,CSAALGEGLDTEAFF
TRBV7-9,TRBJ2-1,CASSNGDEQFF
TRBV10-3,TRBJ2-3,CAISESERTSSTDTQYF
TRBV5-1,TRBJ2-1,CASSLVSSGSSYNEQFF
TRBV5-6,TRBJ1-1,CASSLGGVGAEAFF
TRBV19,TRBJ2-1,CASSMGSGGPGVIWQFF
TRBV15,TRBJ2-1,CATCKLAGNEQFF
TRBV5-5,TRBJ1-6,CASSLHQGASPLHF
TRBV27,TRBJ1-5,CASSPRTGRTQPQHF
TRBV4-1,TRBJ1-4,CASSQEGRPTNEKLFF
TRBV14,TRBJ2-3,CASSLLPGLAGGPGTDTQYF
TRBV5-5,TRBJ1-6,CASSLQSGNSPLHF
TRBV14,TRBJ2-3,CASSQDLSPLFADTQYF
TRBV24-1,TRBJ2-1,CATPVVEQFF
TRBV5-1,TRBJ2-5,CASSLMGWQETQYF